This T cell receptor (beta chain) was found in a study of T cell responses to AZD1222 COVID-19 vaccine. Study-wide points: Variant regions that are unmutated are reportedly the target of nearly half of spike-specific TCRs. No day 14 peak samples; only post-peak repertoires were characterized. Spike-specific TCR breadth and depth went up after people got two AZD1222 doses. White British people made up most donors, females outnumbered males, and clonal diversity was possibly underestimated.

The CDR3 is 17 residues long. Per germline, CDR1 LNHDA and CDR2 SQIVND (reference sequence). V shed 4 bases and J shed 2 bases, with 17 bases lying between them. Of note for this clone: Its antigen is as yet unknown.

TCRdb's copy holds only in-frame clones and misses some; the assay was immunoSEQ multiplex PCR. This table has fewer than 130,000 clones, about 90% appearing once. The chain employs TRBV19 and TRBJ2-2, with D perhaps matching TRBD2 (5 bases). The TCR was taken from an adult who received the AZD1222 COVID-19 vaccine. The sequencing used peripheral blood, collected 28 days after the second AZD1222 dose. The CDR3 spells CASSTSPFSVNTGELFF. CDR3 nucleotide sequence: TGTGCCAGTAGTACTTCACCATTTAGCGTCAACACCGGGGAGCTGTTTTTT.